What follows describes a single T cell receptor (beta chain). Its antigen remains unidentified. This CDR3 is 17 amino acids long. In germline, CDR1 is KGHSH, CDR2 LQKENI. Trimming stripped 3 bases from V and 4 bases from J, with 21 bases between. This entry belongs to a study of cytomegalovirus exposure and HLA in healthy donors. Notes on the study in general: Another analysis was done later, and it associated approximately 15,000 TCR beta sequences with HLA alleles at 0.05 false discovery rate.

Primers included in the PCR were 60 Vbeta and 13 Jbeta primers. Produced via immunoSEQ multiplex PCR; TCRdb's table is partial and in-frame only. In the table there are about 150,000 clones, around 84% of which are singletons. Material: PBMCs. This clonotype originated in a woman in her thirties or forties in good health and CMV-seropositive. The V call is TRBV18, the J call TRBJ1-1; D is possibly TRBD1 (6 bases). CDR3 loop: CASSPLMGAGSGTEAFF. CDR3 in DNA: TGTGCCAGCTCACCTCTAATGGGGGCTGGAAGTGGCACTGAAGCTTTCTTT.